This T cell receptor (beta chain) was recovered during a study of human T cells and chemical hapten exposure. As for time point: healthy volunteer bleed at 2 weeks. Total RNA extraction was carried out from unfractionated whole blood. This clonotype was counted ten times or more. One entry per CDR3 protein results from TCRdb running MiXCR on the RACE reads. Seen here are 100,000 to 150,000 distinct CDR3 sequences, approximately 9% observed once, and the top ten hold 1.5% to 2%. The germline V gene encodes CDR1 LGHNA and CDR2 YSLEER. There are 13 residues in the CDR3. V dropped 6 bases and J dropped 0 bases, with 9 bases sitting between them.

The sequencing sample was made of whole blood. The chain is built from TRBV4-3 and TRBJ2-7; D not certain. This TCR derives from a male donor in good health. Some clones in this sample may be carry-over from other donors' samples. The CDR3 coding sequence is TGCGCCAGCAGTCCTGTCCGCTCCTACGAGCAGTACTTC. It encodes CASSPVRSYEQYF.